These 6 T cell receptor beta chains originate from one sample sequenced in a study of blood T cell repertoires in COVID-19. Sequencing used immunoSEQ multiplex PCR; TCRdb keeps in-frame clones, though not all of them. The data show 350,000 to 450,000 clones, around four fifths seen once. The specimen sequenced was PBMCs or T cells enriched from blood (not recorded which). The receptors come from a woman aged 45-59 years who had recovered from COVID-19.

This chain connects TRBV11-3 to TRBJ2-3; tentatively, D is TRBD1 (6 bases). Germline CDR1 is SGHNT and CDR2 is YENEEA. Trimming cost V 3 bases and J 2 bases, with 15 bases left between them. CDR3 length: 16 residues. This chain's CDR3 is CASSFQDSKTTDTQYF. The DNA of the CDR3 is TGTGCCAGCAGCTTCCAGGACAGTAAGACCACAGATACGCAGTATTTT.

V gene TRBV7-9 combines with J gene TRBJ1-2, with D tentatively TRBD1 (5 bases). V lost 3 bases to trimming and J lost 0 bases, with 17 bases between them. CDR1 is SEHNR and CDR2 is FQNEAQ in the germline V gene (reference sequence). The CDR3 has 17 amino acids. As DNA, the CDR3 is TGTGCCAGCAGCTTGACCCCCAGGGATAGTGCTAACTATGGCTACACCTTC. Translation: CASSLTPRDSANYGYTF.

The chain recombines TRBV7-8 with TRBJ1-2; D perhaps matches TRBD1 (5 bases). There are 13 residues in the CDR3. V was clipped by 5 bases and J by 1 base, with 8 bases between them. The V gene's germline CDR1 is SGHVS and CDR2 FQNEAQ. This CDR3 is CASSPDSNYGYTF. The DNA of the CDR3 is TGTGCCAGCAGCCCAGACAGTAACTATGGCTACACCTTC.

The chain uses TRBV30 and TRBJ1-2, with TRBD1 matching 7 bases. This CDR3 spans 17 amino acids. The germline gives CDR1 GTSNPN, CDR2 SVGIG (reference sequence). Trimming cost V 7 bases and J 4 bases; bases outside gene matches: 21. Written as DNA, the CDR3 is TGTGCCTCTATTATTTCGAAGGGGGCTAACCACCTCTATGGCTACACCTTC. It encodes CASIISKGANHLYGYTF.

The rearrangement links TRBV2 to TRBJ1-6; TRBD1 matches 8 bases. This CDR3 is built from 14 residues. V gave up 4 bases and J gave up 10 bases; unmatched junction bases: 6. In germline, CDR1 is SNHLY, CDR2 FYNNEI. CDR3 sequence (DNA): TGTGCCAGCAGTGGGACAGGGCAAGGCTCACCCCTCCACTTT. As protein: CASSGTGQGSPLHF.

This clone was detected a few times. This chain connects TRBV5-1 to TRBJ2-3, with 8 nucleotides matching TRBD2. Per germline, CDR1 SGHRS and CDR2 YFSETQ. V shed 2 bases and J 0 bases; nucleotides not matched to a gene: 2. There are 15 residues in the CDR3. The CDR3 nucleotides are TGCGCCAGCAGCTTTAGCGGGATCAGCACAGATACGCAGTATTTT. It translates to CASSFSGISTDTQYF.